This TCR beta chain was found in a study of blood T cell repertoires in COVID-19 (dated by TCRdb to 2018 to 2021). In terms of the full investigation: Samples covering the acute and convalescent phases of COVID-19 were provided by collaborators in the United States, Italy and Spain. The prospective study material was composed of cDNA or gDNA derived from T cells, B-cell-depleted T cells, or PBMCs. The dataset comprised deeply sampled blood TCRbeta repertoires from subjects exposed to, actively infected with, or recovered from COVID-19. The repertoires were released in a freely available public database meant as a resource for research on the immune response to SARS-CoV-2. The samples were drawn from the first 160 participants of the ongoing ImmuneRACE study and from 1,254 subjects provided by 6 global collaborators. Nearly every sample came with metadata listing a de-identified subject ID, COVID-19 status, age in years and sex. HLA class I and class II types, where available, came from metadata supplied by the sample provider rather than from assay-based typing. The full study reports these points: Clinical and demographic metadata were provided uncurated, with the amount varying by source and participant.

TCRbeta CDR3 regions were amplified from genomic DNA using the immunoSEQ Assay, a bias-controlled multiplex PCR. On the authors' methods: Within the assay, amplification of reference gene primers was used to estimate how many nucleated cells each sample contained. To quantify the absolute abundance of each unique TCRbeta CDR3 rearrangement, sequence reads were collapsed and filtered. For each sample, productive Simpson clonality was calculated by taking the square root of Simpson's diversity index across productive rearrangements. TCRdb obtained this table from immuneACCESS and retained in-frame rearrangements with V and J assigned. These tables miss some clones; where compared with another copy, unresolved V genes account for less than half of the shortfall, and the remainder is unexplained. Clonal size and the V and J genes are those of that table, whereas D and trimming came from the DNA. The sample data list fewer than 350,000 clones, and around 90% of these were observed just once. 6.8% of the sample belongs to the ten largest clones.

The CDR3 runs 13 amino acids, cysteine and phenylalanine included. Of all the DNA, just the CDR3 is kept, 39 bases in frame from base 1. The junction shows trimming of 5 bases on V and 9 bases on J, and the gene matches do not reach 8 bases of it. Via the germline V gene (reference sequence), CDR1 is LNHDA and CDR2 SQIVND. One collaborating source in Seattle enrolled patients while the patients were actively infected and followed the patients over time throughout the course of disease. Whole blood was collected in K2EDTA tubes by collaborating institutions according to the institutions' own protocols. For TCRbeta analysis, collaborator samples were shipped as frozen whole blood, as isolated PBMCs, or as DNA extracted from either sample type. On this clone: The target of this receptor is not known. No base qualities exist here, and no much larger clone lies one base off it.

This receptor was taken from a woman younger than 45 with COVID-19, enrolled during active disease. Sample: peripheral blood. The sequence links TRBV19 to TRBJ2-7; 9 nucleotides in the junction match TRBD1. The CDR3 here reads CASSSGQGYSQYF. The DNA sequence follows: TGTGCCAGTAGTTCGGGACAGGGATACTCGCAGTACTTC.